These 2 T cell receptor beta chains share one sample of origin, sequenced in a study of a mutant IDH1 vaccine in newly diagnosed glioma. The time point here: week 47, end of study. Mutant IDH1 20-mer peptide, at 300 ug, made up each vaccine dose, with topical imiquimod. No antigen is known for these receptors. This table comes from immunoSEQ multiplex PCR, and its TCRdb copy is limited to in-frame clones, with some not included. The sample shows about 94,000 clones, about nine tenths of them seen only once. The sequences come from PBMCs, collected from a glioma patient whose treatment included an IDH1 peptide vaccine. These receptors were obtained from a woman aged 45-65 years with glioma.

The chain is built from TRBV19 and TRBJ1-4, with a possible D match to TRBD1 (5 bases). Germline V gene sequence: CDR1 LNHDA, CDR2 SQIVND (reference sequence). CDR3 length: 16 amino acids. Trimming shortened V by 0 bases and J by 3 bases, and 11 bases separated the two germline ends. In DNA, the CDR3 is TGTGCCAGTAGTATAGATCCCCAGGGTCCTAATGAAAAACTGTTTTTT. This codes for CASSIDPQGPNEKLFF.

The chain combines TRBV5-8 with TRBJ2-1, with D possibly being TRBD2 (6 bases). This CDR3 region has 16 residues. The germline V and J ends were trimmed by 1 base and 9 bases, with 20 bases remaining between them. The germline V gene has CDR1 SGHTS and CDR2 YDEGEE. The chain's CDR3 is CASSLRYSTMGGEQFF. The DNA of the CDR3 is TGTGCCAGCAGCTTGAGGTACTCTACTATGGGGGGTGAGCAGTTCTTC.